The 17 T cell receptor beta chains below were found in one sample sequenced in a study of OX40 agonist ivuxolimab in advanced cancers. Libraries were prepared by immunoSEQ multiplex PCR; TCRdb keeps only in-frame clonotypes and omits some of them. The sample yields about 100,000 clones, around 90% seen once. The sequences come from CD4+ or CD8+ T cells sorted from blood, collected in a trial of the OX40 agonist ivuxolimab. Every receptor here comes from an adult with an advanced solid tumor such as melanoma, head and neck, liver or kidney cancer.

This chain links TRBV15 with TRBJ2-1; D possibly matches TRBD1 or TRBD2 (5 bases each). In germline, CDR1 is LNHNV, CDR2 YYDKDF (reference sequence). The germline V and J ends were trimmed by 0 bases and 5 bases, with 11 bases remaining between them. The CDR3 loop spans 15 amino acids. The chain's CDR3 is CATSRESRGHNEQFF. For the CDR3, the DNA is TGTGCCACCAGCAGAGAGTCGAGGGGACACAATGAGCAGTTCTTC.

This rearrangement joins TRBV20-1 to TRBJ2-1; possible D gene TRBD2, 6 bases. Trimming stripped 8 bases from V and 8 bases from J, with 13 bases between. Germline V gives CDR1 DFQATT, CDR2 SNEGSKA (reference sequence). CDR3 length: 11 residues. The CDR3 reads CSLGGTDEQFF. CDR3 DNA: TGCAGTCTGGGGGGTACGGATGAGCAGTTCTTC.

This chain links TRBV11-2 with TRBJ2-2; 7 nucleotides agree with TRBD1. V was pared by 4 bases and J by 1 base, with 6 bases of the junction left unmatched. The germline V gene encodes CDR1 SGHAT and CDR2 FQNNGV. CDR3 length: 16 amino acids. The CDR3 DNA sequence: TGTGCCAGCAGCTCTGGGGACAGCAGGAACACCGGGGAGCTGTTTTTT. Translating gives CASSSGDSRNTGELFF.

The rearrangement links TRBV27 to TRBJ2-5, with D perhaps matching TRBD2 (5 bases). Trimming cost V 3 bases and J 5 bases, with 13 bases left between them. Germline CDR1 reads MNHEY; CDR2 reads SMNVEV (reference sequence). CDR3 length: 14 amino acids. This CDR3 reads CASSFSRRTETQYF. CDR3 nucleotides: TGTGCCAGCAGTTTCAGCAGGAGGACCGAGACCCAGTACTTC.

This clone is a singleton in its sample. The chain links TRBV27 to TRBJ2-3; 10 nucleotides agree with TRBD2. V was pared by 3 bases and J by 4 bases, with 7 bases of the junction left unmatched. Germline V gene data show CDR1 as MNHEY and CDR2 as SMNVEV (reference sequence). This CDR3 comprises 16 residues. This CDR3 is CASSFRLLAGSDTQYF. The CDR3 DNA follows: TGTGCCAGCAGTTTCCGCCTACTAGCGGGGTCAGATACGCAGTATTTT.

The chain joins TRBV5-1 to TRBJ2-5; D perhaps matches TRBD2 (6 bases). The CDR3 length is 15 residues. V was shortened by 1 base and J by 5 bases, with 15 bases between the two germline ends. The germline V gene encodes CDR1 SGHRS and CDR2 YFSETQ. The CDR3 nucleotides are TGCGCCAGCAGCTTGATAGGGACTGTTTTGGAGACCCAGTACTTC. Translation gives CASSLIGTVLETQYF.

V and J are TRBV27 and TRBJ1-2; no clear D gene. The V end lost 7 bases, the J end lost 10 bases, and 22 bases lay between the germline ends. Germline-derived CDR1 and CDR2 are MNHEY and SMNVEV (reference sequence). The CDR3 runs 14 residues. In DNA form, the CDR3 reads TGTGCCAGCAAAATCGAACGGAGCTATGGTGACTACACCTTC. Residues: CASKIERSYGDYTF.

The rearrangement links TRBV28 to TRBJ1-2; D is possibly TRBD1 (5 bases). With 5 bases removed from V and 10 bases from J, the gap between germline ends came to 14 bases. The CDR3 length is 12 residues. Germline V gene data show CDR1 as MDHEN and CDR2 as SYDVKM. CDR3 nucleotides: TGTGCCAGCAGTCCTCTCGACAGATCCTACACCTTC. Its translation is CASSPLDRSYTF.

CDR3 sequence reads: CASTPPGRRGNQFF. CDR3 nucleotides: TGTGCCAGCACCCCTCCGGGTAGGCGCGGGAATCAGTTCTTC. The genes are TRBV6-5 and TRBJ2-1, with a tentative D call TRBD2 (6 bases). Trimming removed 7 bases from V and 13 bases from J, with 23 bases in between. This CDR3 is built from 14 residues. Per germline, CDR1 MNHEY and CDR2 SVGAGI.

This clone was observed a single time. The chain employs TRBV4-1 and TRBJ2-7, with D tentatively TRBD2 (6 bases). The CDR3 loop spans 16 amino acids. Looked up from germline, CDR1 is MGHRA and CDR2 is YSYEKL. Trimming shortened V by 1 base and J by 4 bases, and 17 bases separated the two germline ends. The CDR3 protein is CASSQVQDYQRYEQYF. CDR3 in DNA: TGCGCCAGCAGCCAAGTCCAGGACTACCAGCGGTACGAGCAGTACTTC.

The V gene is TRBV7-2, the J gene TRBJ2-7; D ambiguous. The V end was cut by 1 base, the J end by 3 bases, with 16 bases between. The germline gives CDR1 SGHTA, CDR2 FQGNSA. The CDR3 loop spans 16 amino acids. DNA of the CDR3: TGTGCCAGCAGCTTAGGTTCGGCTAGTCCCCTCTACGAGCAGTACTTC. Its protein product is CASSLGSASPLYEQYF.

V is TRBV5-6 and J is TRBJ1-2; no clear D gene. V gave up 2 bases and J gave up 8 bases, with 10 bases separating them. Per germline, CDR1 SGHDT and CDR2 YYEEEE. The CDR3 sequence is 12 residues long. This CDR3 reads CASSFWVGGYTF. As DNA, the CDR3 is TGTGCCAGCAGCTTTTGGGTAGGCGGCTACACCTTC.

This chain uses TRBV6-1 with TRBJ2-2; tentatively, D is TRBD2 (5 bases). V dropped 5 bases and J dropped 9 bases, with 16 bases sitting between them. Germline V gives CDR1 MNHNS, CDR2 SASEGT. The CDR3 contains 14 residues. CDR3 nucleotide sequence: TGTGCCAGCAGTCGGGGAGCCTTAGTCCGGGAGCTGTTTTTT. It encodes CASSRGALVRELFF.

The rearrangement uses TRBV19 and TRBJ1-2, with a possible D match to TRBD1 (6 bases). The V end lost 5 bases, the J end lost 4 bases, and 11 bases lay between the germline ends. CDR1 is LNHDA and CDR2 is SQIVND in the germline V gene (reference sequence). CDR3 length: 13 residues. The CDR3 DNA sequence: TGTGCCAGTAGTTCGACAGGAACCTATGGCTACACCTTC. Translation gives CASSSTGTYGYTF.

The chain carries TRBV19 and TRBJ2-2; 7 bases line up with TRBD1. The CDR3 is 14 amino acids. In germline, CDR1 is LNHDA, CDR2 SQIVND (reference sequence). Trimming removed 4 bases from V and 1 base from J; junction bases left unmatched: 0. DNA for the CDR3: TGTGCCAGTAGTAACAGGGGGAACACCGGGGAGCTGTTTTTT. Protein product: CASSNRGNTGELFF. Variable domain in full (rest from reference TRBV19 and TRBJ2-2): DGGITQSPKYLFRKEGQNVTLSCEQNLNHDAMYWYRQDPGQGLRLIYYSQIVNDFQKGDIAEGYSVSREKKESFPLTVTSAQKNPTAFYLCASSNRGNTGELFFGEGSRLTVL.

This chain connects TRBV5-1 to TRBJ1-1; a weak D match, TRBD1 (5 bases). The germline CDR1 and CDR2 sequences are SGHRS and YFSETQ. The CDR3 extends over 15 amino acids. The V gene lost 2 bases and the J gene lost 0 bases, with 11 bases spanning the gap. As DNA, the CDR3 is TGCGCCAGCAGCTTAACAGGTTTCATGAACACTGAAGCTTTCTTT. This gives the protein CASSLTGFMNTEAFF.

The V call is TRBV5-5, the J call TRBJ1-4; possibly TRBD1 for D (6 bases). The CDR3 spans 16 residues. Germline V gene data show CDR1 as SGHKS and CDR2 as YYEKEE (reference sequence). V was pared by 0 bases and J by 5 bases, with 14 bases between. CDR3 sequence reads: CASSLAAQGVNEKLFF. Written as DNA, the CDR3 is TGTGCCAGCAGCTTGGCGGCACAGGGAGTAAATGAAAAACTGTTTTTT.